The TCR beta chain described here comes from a study of cytomegalovirus exposure and HLA in healthy donors (dated by TCRdb to about 2017). The study in broad terms: An earlier analysis of approximately 550 of the donors reported about 290 Gb of sequence data and more than 90 million unique TCR beta sequences from roughly 200 million T cells. An early release that covered fewer than 750 HLA-typed donors contained around 330 gigabases of sequencing data and tens of millions of unique TCR sequences. Of the approximately 370 genotyped donors, 75% to 85% were placed in the genetic ancestry cluster associated with self-reported Caucasian donors. The study aimed to test whether cataloging public T cell receptors could reveal signatures of past pathogen exposure. Using immunosequencing, the study profiled T cell repertoires from 500 to 800 subjects and related those repertoires to cytomegalovirus serostatus. Besides the first cohort of more than 650 subjects, a separate validation cohort made up of roughly 120 different subjects was used. The study combined high-throughput TCR immunosequencing, statistical association of individual TCRs with disease status, and machine learning to predict cytomegalovirus infection status. A later analysis re-examined previously published TCR beta repertoires from 610 or so donors and added high-resolution HLA genotyping to investigate patterns of TCR occurrence. Rather than drawing on any new phenotypic data, the later analysis identified candidate immune exposures from TCR beta sequences and the way those sequences occurred across donors. An earlier analysis of some 500 of the donors used high-throughput TCR beta sequencing to judge whether each TCR beta V gene segment behaved as functional or pseudogenic. Alongside the repertoire data, information on donor age, sex, ethnicity and CMV serostatus was compiled. A later genetic analysis took genome-wide SNP genotypes for about 60% of the roughly 670 donors and used that subset as a discovery cohort. Every discovery cohort repertoire had been produced on one sequencing platform. Class I and class II HLA loci were covered by the typing at four-digit resolution. The number of typed donors differed by locus: about 620-640 for A, B, C, DRB1 and DQB1; 500 to 550 for DQA1; fewer than 610 for DPA1; and some 430 for DPB1. Roughly five DR-DQ haplotypes were treated as single units for association and clustering because of strong linkage in the cohort. Among 300 to 500 genotyped donors of the cohort, an average of roughly 230,000 unique TCR beta nucleotide sequences was sequenced per donor, of which 15% to 20% were non-productive. Overall study outcomes, separate from this receptor: The only immune exposure information available for the cohort was CMV serostatus. HLA typing was unavailable for some donors at each locus, so association tests used only the typed subset. A later analysis associated about 17,000 TCR beta sequences with specific HLA alleles at a false discovery rate of 0.05. Some IMGT-functional V segments, including TRBV6-2 and TRBV6-3, could not be distinguished by the 87-base-pair reads and were therefore excluded. Cytomegalovirus status was reported to be diagnosed by the classifier with high specificity and sensitivity in both the original and validation cohorts. The study gave a list of about 150 TCR beta chains associated with cytomegalovirus. A later analysis reported that several top co-occurrence clusters appeared linked to parvovirus B19, influenza, CMV and Epstein-Barr virus. According to a later genetic analysis, donors in an Asian-associated ancestry cluster had fewer N-insertions in productive TCRs than the approximately 690-donor mean. Most TCR sequences were seen in very few donors, while some public TCRs were found in many individuals. Only TCR beta chains were sequenced in this cohort, and the absence of alpha or paired-chain data limited detectable features. Linkage disequilibrium might explain the correlated functional status among segregating V segments, but an unknown experimental factor could not be ruled out. The authors suggested that the approach could potentially be extended to other disease states and immunological phenotypes. In a later analysis, most CMV-associated TCR beta chains were found to appear HLA-restricted, with HLA associations seemingly driven largely by CMV exposure. A later analysis found that HLA-associated TCR beta chains were more clonally expanded and had lower generation probabilities than equally common non-associated chains. An earlier analysis of approximately 500 of the donors showed that most TCR beta V segments appeared in productive rearrangements either about 87% or about 30% of the time, which broadly matched IMGT annotations. A few of the identified cytomegalovirus-associated TCR beta chains were confirmed in vitro to be specific for cytomegalovirus antigens. The sequencing pipeline was judged likely to have produced a cluster of highly shared sequence variants as a technical artifact. About 17 rarely observed V segments, including chromosome 9 orphons, were excluded from the earlier analysis of almost 600 of the donors because counts were too low. Strong co-occurrence of HLA alleles, especially DR and DQ, made assigning TCR associations to individual alleles difficult. An association between a missense DCLRE1C variant and V-gene and J-gene trimming of TCR beta chains was found in a later genetic analysis and replicated in an independent cohort. A further reported finding was that TCR beta sequences accurately predicted the HLA-A and HLA-B alleles for most subjects in the first cohort. Presence/absence analyses assumed roughly uniform sequencing depth across donors, an assumption that may not hold. In a later analysis, the rate of TCR association differed among HLA loci, with DRB1 alleles having the most associated TCRs and HLA-C alleles having the fewest.

The cohort consisted of 666 healthy bone marrow donors. At the time of sampling, every cohort member was nominally healthy, though immune exposures that went unrecorded were likely present. The donor tested CMV seropositive and was one of the 289 seropositive cohort members. A peripheral blood sample was collected from each donor, and TCR beta sequencing was performed on peripheral blood mononuclear cells. Genomic DNA extraction from the blood cell samples was performed with the Qiagen DNeasy Blood Extraction Kit. Remarks on this clone: This receptor's antigen is unknown. No base-level quality is on record; no much larger clone is a single base apart.

The method behind the library was the immunoSEQ multiplex PCR assay. A mixture of 60 forward primers for TCR Vbeta segments and 13 reverse primers for TCR Jbeta segments was used in the multiplex PCR. A multiplex PCR assay on genomic DNA amplified the CDR3 region of rearranged TCR beta genes. Amplified TCR beta libraries were sequenced as 87-base-pair reads on the Illumina HiSeq System. In the authors' own workflow: Across the roughly 640 repertoires, a later analysis counted 80 million or so unique TCR beta chains, some 11 million of which were shared by at least two donors. Raw reads were error-corrected and collapsed into unique sequences with a nearest-neighbor algorithm that merged closely related sequences to remove PCR and sequencing errors. V, D and J gene segments were assigned by aligning CDR3 sequences to IMGT reference sequences. For a sequence to be retained, a match of at least six nucleotides to both a V gene segment and a J gene segment was required. Rearrangements were classified as productive when the CDR3 lacked stop codons and remained in frame with V and J, and all other rearrangements were classified as non-productive. CDR3 was defined by IMGT convention, running from the second conserved V-encoded cysteine to the conserved J-encoded phenylalanine. The earlier analysis of some 540 of the donors excluded any sequence lacking an unambiguous match to a single V gene segment. In an earlier analysis of 450 to 750 of the donors, a V segment was called functional when productive rearrangements were above 56.7%, and segregating when the standard deviation between donors exceeded 5%. To diagnose cytomegalovirus status from the catalog of TCR beta chain sequences, a statistical classification framework was built. In a later analysis, V and J genes were assigned by comparing TCR nucleotide sequences against IMGT/GENE-DB human TR gene sequences. The TCRdist pipeline was used in a later analysis to assign CDR3 sequences and most-parsimonious VDJ recombination scenarios. In a later analysis, each TCR beta chain was defined by its CDR3 amino acid sequence together with its V-gene family, and reads lacking a unique V-gene family were excluded. To address suspected cross-contamination and a sequencing artifact, a later analysis removed a few hundred highly shared, low-generation-probability nucleotide sequences. A later analysis calculated a clonal expansion index for each public chain from normalized within-repertoire ranks of inferred template counts. In a later analysis, generation probabilities were computed with a VDJ recombination model fitted to out-of-frame rearrangements, and the resulting probabilities were checked against IGoR. In a later analysis, TCR-TCR, TCR-HLA and TCR-CMV co-occurrence was scored with hypergeometric tests, and a repertoire-size bias correction was applied to TCR pairs. In a later analysis, false discovery rates were estimated by permuting HLA or CMV assignments 20 times. In a later analysis, co-occurring TCRs were grouped using DBSCAN, and TCRdist sequence similarity was added for clustering within HLA-allele-positive subsets. Co-occurrence clustering excluded repertoires with fewer than 30,000 or more than 120,000 public chains, plus five with anomalous nucleotide sharing. TCRdb holds this immuneACCESS table with in-frame rearrangements only. Some clones are missing; in checked studies, unresolved V genes explain under half, and the rest has no known cause. The DNA gave D and trimming, while V, J and clone size come from that table. The sample table lists 200,000 or so clones, 78% of them with a count of one. The ten largest account for 5% to 6% of the sample.

V is cut back by 3 bases and J by 3 bases, with 4 bases in the junction unmatched. There are 15 amino acids in the CDR3, from cysteine to phenylalanine inclusive. The retained sequence is limited to the CDR3, 45 bases, with the frame set at the first base. CDR1 is given as SNHLY and CDR2 as FYNNEI, both from the germline V gene. This TCR came from a woman aged 25-40 years in good health and CMV-seropositive. What was sequenced was PBMCs. This sequence uses TRBV2 and TRBJ1-4; the central 7 bases match TRBD1. The CDR3 reads as follows: CASSDRGVSNEKLFF. The base sequence is TGTGCCAGCAGTGACAGGGGGGTATCTAATGAAAAACTGTTTTTT.